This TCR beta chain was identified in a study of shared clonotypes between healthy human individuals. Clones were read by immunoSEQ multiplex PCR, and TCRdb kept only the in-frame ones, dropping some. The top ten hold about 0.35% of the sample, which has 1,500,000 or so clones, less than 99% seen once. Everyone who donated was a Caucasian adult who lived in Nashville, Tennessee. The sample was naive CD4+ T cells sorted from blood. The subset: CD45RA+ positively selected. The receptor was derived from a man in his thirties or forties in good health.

This CDR3 is CASSLSGTGHTEAFF. The CDR3 bases are TGTGCCAGCAGTTTATCCGGGACAGGGCACACTGAAGCTTTCTTT. V usage is TRBV28 and J usage is TRBJ1-1; 9 nucleotides line up with TRBD1. The CDR3 is made up of 15 amino acids. Trimming cost V 1 base and J 3 bases; bases outside gene matches: 3. Germline CDR1 and CDR2: MDHEN and SYDVKM.